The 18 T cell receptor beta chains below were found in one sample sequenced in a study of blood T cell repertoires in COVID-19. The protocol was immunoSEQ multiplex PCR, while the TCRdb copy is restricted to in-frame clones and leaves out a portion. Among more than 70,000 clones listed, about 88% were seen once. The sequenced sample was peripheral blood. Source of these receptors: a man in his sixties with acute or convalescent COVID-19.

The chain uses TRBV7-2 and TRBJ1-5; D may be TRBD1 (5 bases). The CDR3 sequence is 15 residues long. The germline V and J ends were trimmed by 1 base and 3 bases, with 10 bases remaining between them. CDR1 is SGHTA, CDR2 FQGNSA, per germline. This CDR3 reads CASSLDGRVNQPQHF. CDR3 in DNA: TGTGCCAGCAGCTTAGATGGCAGGGTCAATCAGCCCCAGCATTTT.

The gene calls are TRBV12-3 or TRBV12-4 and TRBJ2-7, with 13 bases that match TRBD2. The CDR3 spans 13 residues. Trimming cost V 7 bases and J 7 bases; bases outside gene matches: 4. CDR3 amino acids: CASKLAGGREQYF. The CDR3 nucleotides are TGTGCCAGCAAACTAGCGGGAGGGCGAGAGCAGTACTTC.

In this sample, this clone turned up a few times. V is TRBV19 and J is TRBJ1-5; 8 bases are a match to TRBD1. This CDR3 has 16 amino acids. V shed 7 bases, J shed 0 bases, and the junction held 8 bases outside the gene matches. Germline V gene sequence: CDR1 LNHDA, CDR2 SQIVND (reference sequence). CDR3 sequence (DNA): TGTGCCAGTACCATCGACAGGGGATATAGCAATCAGCCCCAGCATTTT. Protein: CASTIDRGYSNQPQHF. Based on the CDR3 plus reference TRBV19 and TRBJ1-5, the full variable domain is DGGITQSPKYLFRKEGQNVTLSCEQNLNHDAMYWYRQDPGQGLRLIYYSQIVNDFQKGDIAEGYSVSREKKESFPLTVTSAQKNPTAFYLCASTIDRGYSNQPQHFGDGTRLSIL.

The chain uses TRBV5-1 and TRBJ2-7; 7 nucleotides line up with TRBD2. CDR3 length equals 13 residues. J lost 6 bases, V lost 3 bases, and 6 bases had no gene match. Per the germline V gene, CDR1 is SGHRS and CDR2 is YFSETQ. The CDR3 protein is CASSWGGSSEQYF. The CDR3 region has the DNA TGCGCCAGCAGCTGGGGGGGTTCGAGCGAGCAGTACTTC.

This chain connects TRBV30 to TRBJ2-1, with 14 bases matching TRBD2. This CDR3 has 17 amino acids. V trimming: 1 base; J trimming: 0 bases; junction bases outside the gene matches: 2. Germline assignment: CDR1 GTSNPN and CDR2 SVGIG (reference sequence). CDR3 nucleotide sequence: TGTGCCTGGAGTGGGACTAGCGGGGGGCACTCCTACAATGAGCAGTTCTTC. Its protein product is CAWSGTSGGHSYNEQFF.

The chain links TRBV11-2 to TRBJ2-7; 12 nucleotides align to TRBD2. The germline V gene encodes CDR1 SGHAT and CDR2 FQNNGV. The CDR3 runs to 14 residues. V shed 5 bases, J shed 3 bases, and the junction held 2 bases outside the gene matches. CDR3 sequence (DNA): TGTGCCAGCAGCCCTAGCGGGAGGGTCTACGAGCAGTACTTC. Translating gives CASSPSGRVYEQYF.

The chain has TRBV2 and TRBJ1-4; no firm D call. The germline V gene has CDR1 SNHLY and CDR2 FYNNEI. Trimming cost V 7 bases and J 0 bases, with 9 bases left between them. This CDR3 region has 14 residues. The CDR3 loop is CASKSLATNEKLFF. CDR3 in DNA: TGTGCCAGCAAGTCACTAGCAACTAATGAAAAACTGTTTTTT.

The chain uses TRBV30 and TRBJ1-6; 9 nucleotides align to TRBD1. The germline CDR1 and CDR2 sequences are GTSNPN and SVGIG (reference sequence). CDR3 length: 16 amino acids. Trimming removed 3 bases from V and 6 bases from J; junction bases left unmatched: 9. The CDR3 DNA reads TGTGCCTGGAGGGACAGGGGAATCGGGAGTAATTCACCCCTCCACTTT. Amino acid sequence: CAWRDRGIGSNSPLHF.

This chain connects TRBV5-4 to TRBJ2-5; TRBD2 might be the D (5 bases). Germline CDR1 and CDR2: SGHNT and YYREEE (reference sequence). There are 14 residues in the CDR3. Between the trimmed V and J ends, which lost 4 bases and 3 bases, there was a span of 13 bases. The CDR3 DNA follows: TGTGCCAGCAGCAATGATCCCGGGAAAGAGACCCAGTACTTC. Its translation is CASSNDPGKETQYF.

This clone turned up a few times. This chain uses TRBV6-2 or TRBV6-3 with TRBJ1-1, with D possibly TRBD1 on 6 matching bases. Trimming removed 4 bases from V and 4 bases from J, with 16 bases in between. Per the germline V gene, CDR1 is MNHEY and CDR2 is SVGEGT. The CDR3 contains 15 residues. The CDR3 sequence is CASSSDRLRGTEAFF. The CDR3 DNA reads TGTGCCAGCAGTTCAGACAGGTTAAGGGGCACTGAAGCTTTCTTT.

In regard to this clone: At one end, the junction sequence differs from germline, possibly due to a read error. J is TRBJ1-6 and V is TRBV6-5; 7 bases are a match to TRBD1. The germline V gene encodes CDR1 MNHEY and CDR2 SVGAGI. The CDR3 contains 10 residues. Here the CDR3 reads CASSFRDRGF. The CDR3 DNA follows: TGTGCCAGCAGTTTCCGGGACAGAGGCTTT.

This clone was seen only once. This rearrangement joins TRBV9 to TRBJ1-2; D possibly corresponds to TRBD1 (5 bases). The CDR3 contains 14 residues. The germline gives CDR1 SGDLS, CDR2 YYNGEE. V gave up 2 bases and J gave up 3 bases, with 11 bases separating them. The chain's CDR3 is CASSVGTGDYGYTF. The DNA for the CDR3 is TGTGCCAGCAGCGTGGGAACAGGCGACTATGGCTACACCTTC.

The CDR3 here is CASREWVNYGYTF. The CDR3 DNA sequence: TGTGCCAGCAGGGAGTGGGTTAACTATGGCTACACCTTC. The chain recombines TRBV6-5 with TRBJ1-2; no clear D. Germline CDR1 and CDR2: MNHEY and SVGAGI. This CDR3 has 13 amino acids. V was clipped by 6 bases and J by 1 base, with 9 bases between them.

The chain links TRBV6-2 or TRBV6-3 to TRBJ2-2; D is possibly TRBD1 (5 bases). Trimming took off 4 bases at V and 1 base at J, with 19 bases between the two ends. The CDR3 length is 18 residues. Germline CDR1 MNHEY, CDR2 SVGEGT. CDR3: CASSWQGHSLLNTGELFF. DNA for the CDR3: TGTGCCAGCAGTTGGCAGGGTCACAGTTTATTGAACACCGGGGAGCTGTTTTTT.

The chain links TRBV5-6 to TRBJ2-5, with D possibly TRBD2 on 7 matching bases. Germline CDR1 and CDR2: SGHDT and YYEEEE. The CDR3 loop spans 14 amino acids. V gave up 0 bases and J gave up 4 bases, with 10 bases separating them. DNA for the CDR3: TGTGCCAGCAGCTTGGGAGGGGGGGCAGAGACCCAGTACTTC. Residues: CASSLGGGAETQYF.

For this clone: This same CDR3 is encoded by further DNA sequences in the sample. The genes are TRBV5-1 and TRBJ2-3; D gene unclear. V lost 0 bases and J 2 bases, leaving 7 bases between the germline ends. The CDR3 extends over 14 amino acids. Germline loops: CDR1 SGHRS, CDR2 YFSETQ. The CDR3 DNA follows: TGCGCCAGCAGCTTGGGTCACTCCACAGATACGCAGTATTTT. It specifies CASSLGHSTDTQYF.

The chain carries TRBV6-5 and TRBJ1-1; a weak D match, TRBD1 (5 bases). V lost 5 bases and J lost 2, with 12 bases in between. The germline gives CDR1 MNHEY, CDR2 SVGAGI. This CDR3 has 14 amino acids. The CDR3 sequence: CASSQTGTNTEAFF. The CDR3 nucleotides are TGTGCCAGCAGTCAAACAGGAACCAACACTGAAGCTTTCTTT.

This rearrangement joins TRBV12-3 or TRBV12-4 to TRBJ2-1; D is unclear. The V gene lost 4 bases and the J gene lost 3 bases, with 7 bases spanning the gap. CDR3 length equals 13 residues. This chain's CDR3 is CASSSTFYNEQFF. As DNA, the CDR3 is TGTGCCAGCAGTTCGACTTTCTACAATGAGCAGTTCTTC.